This entry describes one T cell receptor beta chain. The antigen is unknown. Indicated treatment: oral pan-JAK inhibitor, 5-10 mg twice daily. Lesional scalp tissue (obtained by punch biopsy) and peripheral blood were collected from alopecia areata patients. Reverse transcription of extracted RNA yielded cDNA, which provided the sequencing template. Method: immunoSEQ multiplex PCR; TCRdb's copy keeps in-frame clones and lacks some. The data contain some 45,000 clones, about nine tenths of them singletons. Germline V gene sequence: CDR1 GTSNPN, CDR2 SVGIG (reference sequence). The CDR3 has 13 residues. The data stem from a study of CD8+ T cells in alopecia areata. Overall study: The drug, tofacitinib, lasted 6 to 18 months, followed by 6 months off drug. Notes on the study in general: Affected scalp, especially in alopecia totalis/universalis, had a higher clonality than normal scalp did. Scalp clonality and expanded CD8+ clones among the top 100 were significantly decreased by tofacitinib.

Sequencing was performed on CD8+ T cells sorted from blood, taken at week 24, from a patient treated with tofacitinib. This chain uses TRBV30 with TRBJ2-5; 7 nucleotides line up with TRBD2. Matching the DNA end better, TRBJ2-7 makes the J call doubtful. This sequence originates from a human donor with alopecia areata. The DNA of the CDR3 is TGTGCCTGGACCCTGGGAGGGATAGGCGAGCAGTACTTC. Its translation is CAWTLGGIGEQYF.